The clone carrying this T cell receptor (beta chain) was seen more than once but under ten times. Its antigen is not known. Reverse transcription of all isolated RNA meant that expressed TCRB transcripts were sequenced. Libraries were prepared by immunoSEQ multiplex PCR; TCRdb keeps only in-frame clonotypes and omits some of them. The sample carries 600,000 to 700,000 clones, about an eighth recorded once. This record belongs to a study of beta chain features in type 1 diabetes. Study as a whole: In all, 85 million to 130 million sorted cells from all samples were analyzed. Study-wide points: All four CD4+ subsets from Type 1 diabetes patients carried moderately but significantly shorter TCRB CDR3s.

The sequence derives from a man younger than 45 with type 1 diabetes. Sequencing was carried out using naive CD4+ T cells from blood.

The CDR3 loop reads CASSAGGTGGNQPQHF. DNA of the CDR3: TGTGCCAGCAGCGCAGGCGGGACAGGGGGCAATCAGCCCCAGCATTTT. V and J are TRBV9 and TRBJ1-5; TRBD1 matches 10 bases. This CDR3 contains 16 residues. Unmatched junction bases numbered 5, after V lost 3 bases and J lost 2 bases. The germline CDR1 and CDR2 sequences are SGDLS and YYNGEE.